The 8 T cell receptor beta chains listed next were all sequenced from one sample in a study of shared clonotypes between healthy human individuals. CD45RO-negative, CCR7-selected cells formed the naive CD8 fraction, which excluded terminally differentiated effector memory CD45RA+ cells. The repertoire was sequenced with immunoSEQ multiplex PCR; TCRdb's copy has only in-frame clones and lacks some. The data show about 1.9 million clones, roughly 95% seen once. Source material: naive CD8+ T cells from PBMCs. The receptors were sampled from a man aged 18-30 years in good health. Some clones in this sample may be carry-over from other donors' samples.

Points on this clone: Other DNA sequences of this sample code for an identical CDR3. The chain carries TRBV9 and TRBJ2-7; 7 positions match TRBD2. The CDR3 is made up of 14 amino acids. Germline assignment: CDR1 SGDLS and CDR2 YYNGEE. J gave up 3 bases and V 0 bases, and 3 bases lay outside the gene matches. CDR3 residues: CASSVGSSGYEQYF. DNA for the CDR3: TGTGCCAGCAGCGTAGGTTCTAGCGGCTACGAGCAGTACTTC. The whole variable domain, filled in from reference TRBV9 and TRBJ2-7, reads DSGVTQTPKHLITATGQRVTLRCSPRSGDLSVYWYQQSLDQGLQFLIQYYNGEERAKGNILERFSAQQFPDLHSELNLSSLELGDSALYFCASSVGSSGYEQYFGPGTRLTVT.

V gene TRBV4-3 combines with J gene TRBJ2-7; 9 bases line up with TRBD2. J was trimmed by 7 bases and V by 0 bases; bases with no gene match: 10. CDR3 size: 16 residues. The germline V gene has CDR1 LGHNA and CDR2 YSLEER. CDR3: CASSQDRASGILEQYF. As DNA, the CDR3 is TGCGCCAGCAGCCAAGACCGAGCTAGCGGGATTTTGGAGCAGTACTTC.

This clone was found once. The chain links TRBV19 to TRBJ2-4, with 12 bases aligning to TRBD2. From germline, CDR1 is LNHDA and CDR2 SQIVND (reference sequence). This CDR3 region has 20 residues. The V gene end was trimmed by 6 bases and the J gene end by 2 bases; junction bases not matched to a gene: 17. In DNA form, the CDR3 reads TGTGCCAGTAGATCCCCAAGGGCTAGCGGGAGGGCCCTGACCAAAAACATTCAGTACTTC. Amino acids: CASRSPRASGRALTKNIQYF.

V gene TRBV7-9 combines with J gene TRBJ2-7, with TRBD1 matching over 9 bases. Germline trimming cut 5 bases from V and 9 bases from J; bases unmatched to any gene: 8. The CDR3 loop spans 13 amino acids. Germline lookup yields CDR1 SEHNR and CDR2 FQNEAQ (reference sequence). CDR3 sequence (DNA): TGTGCCAGCAGCCCTACTACAGGGGGCGGGCAGTACTTC. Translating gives CASSPTTGGGQYF.

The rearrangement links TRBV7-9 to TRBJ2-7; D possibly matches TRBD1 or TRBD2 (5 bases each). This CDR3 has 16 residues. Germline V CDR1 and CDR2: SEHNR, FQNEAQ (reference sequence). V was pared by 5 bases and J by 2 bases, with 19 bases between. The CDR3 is CASSQQAGQSTYEQYF. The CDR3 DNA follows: TGTGCCAGCAGCCAACAGGCGGGTCAGAGCACCTACGAGCAGTACTTC. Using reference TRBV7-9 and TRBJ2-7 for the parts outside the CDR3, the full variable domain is DTGVSQNPRHKITKRGQNVTFRCDPISEHNRLYWYRQTLGQGPEFLTYFQNEAQLEKSRLLSDRFSAERPKGSFSTLEIQRTEQGDSAMYLCASSQQAGQSTYEQYFGPGTRLTVT.

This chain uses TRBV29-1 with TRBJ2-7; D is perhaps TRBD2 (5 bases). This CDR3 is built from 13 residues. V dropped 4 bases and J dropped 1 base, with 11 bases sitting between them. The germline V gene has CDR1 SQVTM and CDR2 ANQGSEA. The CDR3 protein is CSVGGFRSYEQYF. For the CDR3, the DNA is TGCAGCGTTGGAGGGTTTCGTTCCTACGAGCAGTACTTC.

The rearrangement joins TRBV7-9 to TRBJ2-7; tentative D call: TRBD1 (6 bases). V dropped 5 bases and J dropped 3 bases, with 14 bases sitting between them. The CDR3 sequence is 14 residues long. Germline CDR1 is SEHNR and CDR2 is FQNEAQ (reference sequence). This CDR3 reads CASSPGVSYYEQYF. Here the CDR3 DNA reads TGTGCCAGCAGCCCAGGGGTCAGTTACTACGAGCAGTACTTC.

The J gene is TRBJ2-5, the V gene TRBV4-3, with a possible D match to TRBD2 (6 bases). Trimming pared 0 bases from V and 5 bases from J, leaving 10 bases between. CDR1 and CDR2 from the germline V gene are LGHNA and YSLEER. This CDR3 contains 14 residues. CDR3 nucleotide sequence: TGCGCCAGCAGCCAAGAACTAGCTAGGGAGACCCAGTACTTC. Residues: CASSQELARETQYF.